The rows below give T cell receptor beta chains drawn from one sample of a study of cytomegalovirus exposure and HLA in healthy donors. This table comes from immunoSEQ multiplex PCR, and its TCRdb copy is limited to in-frame clones, with some not included. Of approximately 54,000 clones listed, around 90% are singletons. The sample was PBMCs. The origin of the receptors is a woman between 18 and 30 years old in good health and CMV-seropositive. The CDR3 runs from the conserved cysteine through the conserved F or W. A D gene is named only where the DNA matches it firmly. Clone size is not always given. Where it is, it says once, few, many or a class for expanded clones.

>.|TRBJ2-7|TRBV18|TRBD2|12
CASSPSGDEQYF
TGTGCCAGCTCACCTAGCGGGGACGAGCAGTACTTC
>.|TRBJ2-1|TRBV5-1|TRBD1|15
CASSLEAGGYNEQFF
TGCGCCAGCAGCTTGGAGGCAGGGGGTTACAATGAGCAGTTCTTC
>.|TRBJ1-3|TRBV7-9|.|16
CASSFITTTSGNTIYF
TGTGCCAGCAGCTTTATCACGACGACATCTGGAAACACCATATATTTT
>.|TRBJ2-7|TRBV7-2|.|13
CASRFTRDREQYF
TGTGCCAGCAGATTCACCCGGGATAGGGAGCAGTACTTC
>.|TRBJ2-2|TRBV10-3|.|16
CAISEPRGGNTGELFF
TGTGCCATCAGTGAACCCCGGGGAGGGAACACCGGGGAGCTGTTTTTT
>.|TRBJ2-3|TRBV27|TRBD1|15
CASSFDRGIRNTQYF
TGTGCCAGCAGTTTTGACAGGGGGATTAGAAATACGCAGTATTTT
>.|TRBJ2-7|TRBV27|.|15
CASSLSATGTYEQYF
TGTGCCAGCAGTTTATCAGCTACGGGGACCTACGAGCAGTACTTC
>once|TRBJ1-2|TRBV6-1|.|15
CASSELYGLNYGYTF
TGTGCCAGCAGTGAATTGTACGGACTTAACTATGGCTACACCTTC
>.|TRBJ1-3|TRBV5-1|TRBD1|18
CASSSTGTGASSGNTIYF
TGCGCCAGCAGCTCCACGGGGACAGGGGCAAGCTCTGGAAACACCATATATTTT
>.|TRBJ1-5|TRBV6-5|.|15
CASSRTELSNQPQHF
TGTGCCAGCAGCCGGACAGAACTTAGCAATCAGCCCCAGCATTTT
>few|TRBJ1-6|TRBV6-1|TRBD1|14
CASLGTAYNSPLHF
TGTGCCAGCTTGGGGACAGCTTATAATTCACCCCTCCACTTT
>.|TRBJ2-7|TRBV4-3|TRBD1|13
CANRGQGANLEYF
TGCGCCAACAGGGGACAGGGGGCGAACTTAGAGTACTTC
>.|TRBJ2-1|TRBV7-7|.|18
CASSLAAGSSLAFDEQFF
TGTGCTAGCAGCTTAGCAGCCGGTAGTAGTCTAGCATTCGATGAGCAGTTCTTC
>.|TRBJ2-7|TRBV19|.|15
CASSISAGKNYEQYF
TGTGCCAGTAGTATTTCGGCAGGGAAGAACTACGAGCAGTACTTC
>.|TRBJ1-4|TRBV5-6|.|16
CASSPMIGGENEKLFF
TGTGCCAGCAGCCCCATGATCGGGGGGGAAAATGAAAAACTGTTTTTT
>.|TRBJ1-1|TRBV19|TRBD1|17
CASSIDRGQGVSTEAFF
TGTGCCAGTAGTATAGATCGGGGACAGGGGGTGAGTACTGAAGCTTTCTTT
>few|TRBJ1-5|TRBV6-6|.|13
CASSSGYGQPQHF
TGTGCCAGCAGTTCAGGGTACGGACAGCCCCAGCATTTT
>.|TRBJ1-5|TRBV27|TRBD1|15
CASSLTGRRSQPQHF
TGTGCCAGCAGCCTGACAGGGAGGAGGAGTCAGCCCCAGCATTTT
>few|TRBJ2-1|TRBV7-9|.|11
CASSLGGEQFF
TGTGCCAGCAGCTTAGGCGGTGAGCAGTTCTTC
>.|TRBJ1-6|TRBV28|.|17
CASSFIRLDRQNSPLHF
TGTGCCAGCAGTTTTATACGTCTGGACAGACAAAATTCACCCCTCCACTTT
>.|TRBJ1-2|TRBV28|.|14
CASSYGAGDYGYTF
TGTGCCAGCAGTTATGGGGCAGGTGACTATGGCTACACCTTC
>.|TRBJ2-3|TRBV27|TRBD2|17
CASSLYPGGPLTDTQYF
TGTGCCAGCAGTTTATACCCGGGGGGGCCCCTCACAGATACGCAGTATTTT
>.|TRBJ2-1|TRBV29-1|.|12
CSVEYRPNEQFF
TGCAGCGTTGAGTACAGACCAAATGAGCAGTTCTTC
>few|TRBJ2-3|TRBV10-1|TRBD2|15
CASRLAGGSTDTQYF
TGCGCCAGTCGACTAGCGGGGGGGAGCACAGATACGCAGTATTTT
>few|TRBJ2-1|TRBV19|TRBD2|14
CPLEREHSGNEQFF
TGCCCCCTAGAGCGGGAGCATTCTGGTAATGAGCAGTTCTTC
>once|TRBJ2-1|TRBV19|.|14
CASSISGLTIGLFF
TGTGCCAGTAGTATCTCGGGACTGACCATTGGTCTGTTCTTC
>once|TRBJ1-2|TRBV28|TRBD1|13
CASSSGQGGGYTF
TGTGCCAGCAGTTCGGGACAGGGCGGAGGCTACACCTTC
>.|TRBJ1-2|TRBV9|.|13
CASSRIGEFGYTF
TGTGCCAGCAGTCGGATCGGGGAGTTTGGCTACACCTTC
>.|TRBJ2-1|TRBV9|.|14
CASSVVATYNEQFF
TGTGCCAGCAGCGTAGTAGCGACCTACAATGAGCAGTTCTTC
>.|TRBJ2-7|TRBV6-6|TRBD1|13
CASRKDRGHEQYF
TGTGCCAGCAGAAAAGACAGGGGGCACGAGCAGTACTTC
>.|TRBJ1-1|TRBV19|.|13
CASSTTGNTEAFF
TGTGCCAGTAGTACGACAGGGAACACTGAAGCTTTCTTT
>.|TRBJ2-3|TRBV6-6|TRBD2|15
CASRGGLAGTDTQYF
TGTGCCAGCAGGGGGGGACTAGCGGGGACAGATACGCAGTATTTT
>once|TRBJ1-4|TRBV5-1|.|14
CASSSAGSTEKLFF
TGCGCCAGCAGCTCGGCGGGGAGCACTGAAAAACTGTTTTTT
>.|TRBJ2-3|TRBV7-7|.|13
CASSPLIADTQYF
TGTGCTAGCAGCCCACTAATTGCGGATACGCAGTATTTT
>once|TRBJ1-3|TRBV19|.|15
CASSHRQSSGNTIYF
TGTGCCAGTAGTCATCGACAGAGCTCTGGAAACACCATATATTTT
>.|TRBJ1-6|TRBV4-2|.|15
CASSQGRTAGSPLHF
TGTGCCAGCAGCCAAGGCCGGACAGCAGGTTCACCCCTCCACTTT
>.|TRBJ1-4|TRBV2|TRBD1|13
CASRRGTGEQLFF
TGTGCCAGCAGACGAGGGACAGGGGAACAACTGTTTTTT
>.|TRBJ2-3|TRBV11-2|TRBD2|14
CASSLGLAADTQYF
TGTGCCAGCAGCTTAGGACTAGCGGCAGATACGCAGTATTTT
>.|TRBJ2-1|TRBV7-8|TRBD1|15
CASSFGTGAYNEQFF
TGTGCCAGCAGCTTTGGGACAGGGGCTTACAATGAGCAGTTCTTC
>.|TRBJ2-5|TRBV9|TRBD2|16
CASSVVAGGFGETQYF
TGTGCCAGCAGCGTAGTTGCGGGGGGTTTTGGGGAGACCCAGTACTTC
>.|TRBJ2-4|TRBV7-8|TRBD1|14
CASSARTGMPIQYF
TGTGCCAGCAGCGCAAGGACAGGGATGCCCATTCAGTACTTC